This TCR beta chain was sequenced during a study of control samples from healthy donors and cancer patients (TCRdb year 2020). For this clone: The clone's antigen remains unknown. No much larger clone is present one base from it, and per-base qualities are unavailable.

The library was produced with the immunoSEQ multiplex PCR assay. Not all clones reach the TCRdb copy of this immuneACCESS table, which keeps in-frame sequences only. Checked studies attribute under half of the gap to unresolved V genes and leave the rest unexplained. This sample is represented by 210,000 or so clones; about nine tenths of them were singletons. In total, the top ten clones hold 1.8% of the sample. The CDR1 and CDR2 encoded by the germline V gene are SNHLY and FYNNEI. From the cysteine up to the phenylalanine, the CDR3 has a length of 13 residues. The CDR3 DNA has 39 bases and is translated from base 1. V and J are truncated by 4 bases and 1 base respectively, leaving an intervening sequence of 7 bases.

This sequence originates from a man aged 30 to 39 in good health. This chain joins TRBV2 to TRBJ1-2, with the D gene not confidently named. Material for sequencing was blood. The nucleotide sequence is TGTGCCAGCAGTGGATCGGGTAACTATGGCTACACCTTC. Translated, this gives CASSGSGNYGYTF. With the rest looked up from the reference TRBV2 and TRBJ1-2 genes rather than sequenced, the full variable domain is EPEVTQTPSHQVTQMGQEVILRCVPISNHLYFYWYRQILGQKVEFLVSFYNNEISEKSEIFDDQFSVERPDGSNFTLKIRSTKLEDSAMYFCASSGSGNYGYTFGSGTRLTVV.